A single sample is the source of the 8 T cell receptor beta chains below, sequenced in a study of cytomegalovirus exposure and HLA in healthy donors. PCR amplification relied on 60 Vbeta primers (plus 13 Jbeta primers). The data were produced by immunoSEQ multiplex PCR, yet TCRdb's version contains in-frame clones alone and is incomplete. The profile shows 150,000 to 200,000 clones, 9.5% to 15% of them singletons. Sequencing used PBMCs. Receptors were obtained from a man aged 45 to 65 in good health and CMV-seropositive.

This clone was counted only a few times. The J gene is TRBJ2-5, the V gene TRBV7-2; D might be TRBD1 (5 bases). The CDR3 contains 15 residues. Germline V lookup: CDR1 SGHTA, CDR2 FQGNSA. V dropped 5 bases and J dropped 0 bases, with 13 bases sitting between them. CDR3: CASSPRQIYQETQYF. CDR3 nucleotides: TGTGCCAGCAGCCCCCGACAGATATACCAAGAGACCCAGTACTTC.

The chain employs TRBV5-4 and TRBJ2-6; weak D call: TRBD1 (5 bases). The CDR3 runs to 15 residues. The V gene's germline CDR1 is SGHNT and CDR2 YYREEE (reference sequence). The V and J ends lost 0 bases and 4 bases respectively, with 8 bases between them. CDR3 nucleotides: TGTGCCAGCAGCTTGGGGGGCTCCGGGGCCAACGTCCTGACTTTC. Protein: CASSLGGSGANVLTF.

The rearrangement joins TRBV5-1 to TRBJ2-3; 9 nucleotides line up with TRBD2. The CDR3 runs 16 residues. The ends lost 4 bases at V and 2 bases at J; junction bases unmatched: 8. Germline CDR1 reads SGHRS; CDR2 reads YFSETQ. The CDR3 loop is CASSPAGGGFTDTQYF. In DNA form, the CDR3 reads TGCGCCAGCAGCCCCGCGGGGGGGGGCTTCACAGATACGCAGTATTTT. The entire variable domain, with the rest obtained from reference TRBV5-1 and TRBJ2-3, is as follows: KAGVTQTPRYLIKTRGQQVTLSCSPISGHRSVSWYQQTPGQGLQFLFEYFSETQRNKGNFPGRFSGRQFSNSRSEMNVSTLELGDSALYLCASSPAGGGFTDTQYFGPGTRLTVL.

Of note for this clone: Additional DNA sequences in this sample encode the identical CDR3. The chain employs TRBV6-5 and TRBJ1-1; TRBD1 is a possible D gene (5 bases). Germline V CDR1 and CDR2: MNHEY, SVGAGI. There are 12 residues in the CDR3. V was shortened by 5 bases and J by 7 bases, with 11 bases between the two germline ends. The CDR3 DNA reads TGTGCCAGCAGTCCAGGGTTGGGTGAAGCTTTCTTT. Residues: CASSPGLGEAFF.

The V call is TRBV7-9, the J call TRBJ1-2; TRBD1 is a possible D gene (5 bases). This CDR3 has 15 residues. V lost 0 bases, J lost 4 bases, and 12 bases lay in between. Germline V gives CDR1 SEHNR, CDR2 FQNEAQ (reference sequence). CDR3 loop: CASSLAGREGYGYTF. CDR3 coding DNA: TGTGCCAGCAGCTTAGCAGGCAGGGAGGGCTATGGCTACACCTTC.

This clone occurred a few times. V usage is TRBV20-1 and J usage is TRBJ1-2, with D hard to call. V was shortened by 3 bases and J by 7 bases, with 6 bases between the two germline ends. Germline V gene data show CDR1 as DFQATT and CDR2 as SNEGSKA (reference sequence). The CDR3 is 10 residues long. In DNA form, the CDR3 reads TGCAGTGCTAGGCGGGTTGGCTACACCTTC. Translation: CSARRVGYTF.

This sequence joins TRBV25-1 and TRBJ2-1, with D possibly TRBD2 on 5 matching bases. Germline-derived CDR1 and CDR2 are MGHDK and SYGVNS. The V end lost 2 bases, the J end lost 10 bases, and 12 bases lay between the germline ends. The CDR3 consists of 13 residues. DNA of the CDR3: TGTGCCAGCAGTGAAGCGAGGGCCGGCGAGCAGTTCTTC. Its translation: CASSEARAGEQFF. Supplemented by reference TRBV25-1 and TRBJ2-1, the full variable domain reads EADIYQTPRYLVIGTGKKITLECSQTMGHDKMYWYQQDPGMELHLIHYSYGVNSTEKGDLSSESTVSRIRTEHFPLTLESARPSHTSQYLCASSEARAGEQFFGPGTRLTVL.

The V and J genes are TRBV19 and TRBJ1-5; D possibly corresponds to TRBD1 (5 bases). The germline CDR1 and CDR2 sequences are LNHDA and SQIVND (reference sequence). This CDR3 region has 14 residues. V was trimmed by 4 bases and J by 6 bases, leaving 13 bases between them. CDR3 nucleotide sequence: TGTGCCAGTAGTACGAGGGGAGCGGGTCAGCCCCAGCATTTT. Amino acid sequence: CASSTRGAGQPQHF.